This section outlines one T cell receptor (beta chain) sequence together with its context. This sample was included in a study of Graves' ophthalmopathy and Graves' hyperthyroidism. Background on the study: Researchers obtained peripheral blood at initial diagnosis, before any treatment had begun.

The diagnosis was founded upon clinical symptoms, serum thyroxine, TRAb, thyroid ultrasound and orbital computed tomography. Researchers took RNA transcripts and amplified TCR beta CDR3 regions from them. The first-round RT-PCR employed HTBI primers together with the Qiagen OneStep RT-PCR kit. A multiplex PCR was then performed as the second round. TCRdb passed the multiplex PCR reads through MiXCR, listing each CDR3 protein once. In the table there are about 660,000 distinct CDR3 sequences, more than 40% of which are singletons. Germline assignment: CDR1 ENHRY and CDR2 SYGVKD. This CDR3 is built from 12 residues. The junction had 6 bases not matched to a gene; V was cut back by 6 bases and J by 13 bases.

Source material: peripheral blood. The TCR was taken from an adult man with Graves' ophthalmopathy. The chain has TRBV10-3 and TRBJ2-6; 7 bases line up with TRBD1. The CDR3 sequence is CAISHGTEVLTF. The CDR3 bases are TGTGCCATCAGCCACGGGACAGAGGTCCTGACTTTC.